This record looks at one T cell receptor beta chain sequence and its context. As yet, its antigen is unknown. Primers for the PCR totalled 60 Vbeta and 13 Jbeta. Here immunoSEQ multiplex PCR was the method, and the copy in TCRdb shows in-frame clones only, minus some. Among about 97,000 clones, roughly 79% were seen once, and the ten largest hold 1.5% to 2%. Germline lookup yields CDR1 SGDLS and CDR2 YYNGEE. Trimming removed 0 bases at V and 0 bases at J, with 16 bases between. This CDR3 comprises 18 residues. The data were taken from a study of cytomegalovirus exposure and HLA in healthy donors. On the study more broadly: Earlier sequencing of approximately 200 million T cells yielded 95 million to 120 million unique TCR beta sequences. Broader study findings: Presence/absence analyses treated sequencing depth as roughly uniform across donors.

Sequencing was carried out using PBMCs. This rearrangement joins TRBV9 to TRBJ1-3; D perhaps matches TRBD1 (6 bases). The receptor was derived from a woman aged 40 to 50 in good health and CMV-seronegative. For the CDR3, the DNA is TGTGCCAGCAGCGTAGGCCCAGGGGCGGCGCTCTCTGGAAACACCATATATTTT. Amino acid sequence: CASSVGPGAALSGNTIYF.